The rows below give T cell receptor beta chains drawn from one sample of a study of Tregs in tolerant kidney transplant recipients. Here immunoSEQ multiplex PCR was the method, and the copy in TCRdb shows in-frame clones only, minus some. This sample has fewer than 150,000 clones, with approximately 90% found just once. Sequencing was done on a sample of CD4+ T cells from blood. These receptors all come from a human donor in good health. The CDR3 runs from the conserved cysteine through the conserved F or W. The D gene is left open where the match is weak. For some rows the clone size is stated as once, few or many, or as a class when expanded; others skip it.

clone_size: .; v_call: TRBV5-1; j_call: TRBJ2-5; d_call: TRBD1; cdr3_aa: CASRTDRGQQETQYF; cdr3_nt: TGCGCCAGCAGGACGGACAGGGGGCAGCAAGAGACCCAGTACTTC
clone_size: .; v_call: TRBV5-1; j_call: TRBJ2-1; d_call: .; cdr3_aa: CASSSRGSSYNEQFF; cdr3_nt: TGCGCCAGCAGCTCACGGGGGAGCTCCTACAATGAGCAGTTCTTC
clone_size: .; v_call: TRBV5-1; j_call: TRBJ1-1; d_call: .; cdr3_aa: CASSLGQYTEAFF; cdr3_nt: TGCGCCAGCAGCTTAGGGCAGTACACTGAAGCTTTCTTT
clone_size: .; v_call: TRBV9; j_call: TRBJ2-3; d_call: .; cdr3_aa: CASKPGGSTDTQYF; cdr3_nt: TGTGCCAGCAAACCTGGCGGTAGCACAGATACGCAGTATTTT
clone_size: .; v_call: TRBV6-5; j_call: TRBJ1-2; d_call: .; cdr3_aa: CASSYSTLERTF; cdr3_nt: TGTGCCAGCAGTTATTCCACACTTGAGCGGACCTTC
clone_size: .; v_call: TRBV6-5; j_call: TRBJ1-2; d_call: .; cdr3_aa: CASSYGWGYGYTF; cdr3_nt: TGTGCCAGCAGTTACGGTTGGGGCTATGGCTACACCTTC
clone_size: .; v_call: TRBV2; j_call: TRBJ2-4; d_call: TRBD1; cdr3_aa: CASSEAGTGAYIQYF; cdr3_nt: TGTGCCAGCAGTGAAGCCGGGACAGGGGCTTACATTCAGTACTTC
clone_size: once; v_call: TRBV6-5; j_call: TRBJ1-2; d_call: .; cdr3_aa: CASSHGEGYTF; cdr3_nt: TGTGCCAGCAGCCACGGGGAGGGCTACACCTTC
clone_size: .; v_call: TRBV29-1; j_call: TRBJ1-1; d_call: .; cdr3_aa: CSAVTDFMNTEAFF; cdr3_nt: TGCAGCGCAGTGACAGACTTCATGAACACTGAAGCTTTCTTT
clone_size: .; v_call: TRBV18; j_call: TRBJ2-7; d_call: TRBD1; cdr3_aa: CASSHGDRGKQYF; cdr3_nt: TGTGCCAGCTCACACGGGGACAGGGGAAAGCAGTACTTC
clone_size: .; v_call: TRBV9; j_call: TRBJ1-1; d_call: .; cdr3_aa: CASSGGGSNTEAFF; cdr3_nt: TGTGCCAGCAGCGGCGGGGGATCGAACACTGAAGCTTTCTTT
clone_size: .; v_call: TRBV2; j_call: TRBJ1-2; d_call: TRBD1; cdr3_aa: CASSSGTGGYGYTF; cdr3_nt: TGTGCCAGCAGTTCCGGGACAGGGGGCTATGGCTACACCTTC